What follows are 9 T cell receptor beta chains derived from one specimen sequenced in a study of Graves' ophthalmopathy and Graves' hyperthyroidism. TCR beta CDR3 amplification used RNA transcripts. In the first round, RT-PCR was carried out with HTBI primers, and a multiplex PCR formed the second round. A single record per CDR3 protein comes from TCRdb applying MiXCR to the multiplex PCR reads. The table lists 900,000 to 1,200,000 distinct CDR3 sequences, about 40% of them singletons. Sequenced sample: peripheral blood or thyroid tissue (not recorded which). The receptor source for this set is an adult man with Graves' hyperthyroidism.

This clonotype appeared many times. The CDR3 loop is CSAPERVEAFF. DNA for the CDR3: TGCAGTGCTCCCGAAAGGGTAGAAGCTTTCTTT. V usage is TRBV20-1 and J usage is TRBJ1-1; no firm D call. Germline CDR1 reads DFQATT; CDR2 reads SNEGSKA (reference sequence). Trimming stripped 5 bases from V and 8 bases from J, with 12 bases between. CDR3 length equals 11 residues.

This clonotype turned up a few times. The CDR3 sequence is CASSKLKLEAFF. DNA for the CDR3: TGTGCCAGCAGTAAACTTAAGCTTGAAGCTTTCTTT. The chain uses TRBV7-2 and TRBJ1-1, with D uncertain. Per germline, CDR1 SGHTA and CDR2 FQGNSA. This CDR3 spans 12 amino acids. V gave up 6 bases and J gave up 7 bases, with 12 bases separating them.

The V call is TRBV20-1, the J call TRBJ2-7; D unresolved. The CDR3 contains 13 residues. The V and J ends lost 6 bases and 3 bases respectively, with 15 bases between them. CDR1 is DFQATT, CDR2 SNEGSKA, per germline (reference sequence). The CDR3 protein is CSAFSDTSYEQYF. In DNA, the CDR3 is TGCAGTGCCTTCAGCGATACGAGCTACGAGCAGTACTTC.

The table lists this clonotype with a count of one. A read error may be the cause here, since a much bigger clone is one base away. The chain combines TRBV7-8 with TRBJ1-5, with a tentative D call TRBD1 (5 bases). Trimming stripped 3 bases from V and 11 bases from J, with 14 bases between. Germline values: CDR1 SGHVS, CDR2 FQNEAQ. The CDR3 is 13 amino acids. CDR3 loop: CASSLGGHQTQHF. The CDR3 DNA sequence: TGTGCCAGCAGCTTGGGGGGTCACCAAACCCAGCATTTT.

The chain couples TRBV11-2 to TRBJ2-5; D not certain. Germline V gene data show CDR1 as SGHAT and CDR2 as FQNNGV. Trimming removed 3 bases at V and 9 bases at J, with 20 bases between. The CDR3 sequence is 15 residues long. CDR3 bases: TGTGCCAGCAGCTTCGGCAGCAATAGCAATCAGCCCCAGTACTTC. Protein product: CASSFGSNSNQPQYF. The full variable domain, completed using reference TRBV11-2 and TRBJ2-5, is EAGVAQSPRYKIIEKRQSVAFWCNPISGHATLYWYQQILGQGPKLLIQFQNNGVVDDSQLPKDRFSAERLKGVDSTLKIQPAKLEDSAVYLCASSFGSNSNQPQYFGPGTRLLVL.

The table lists this clonotype with many counts. This chain uses TRBV9 with TRBJ2-5, with 12 bases aligning to TRBD2. Germline V gene sequence: CDR1 SGDLS, CDR2 YYNGEE. The CDR3 covers 16 residues. V lost 0 bases to trimming and J lost 5 bases; unmatched junction nucleotides: 5. The CDR3 spells CASSVDPTSGGETQYF. CDR3 nucleotide sequence: TGTGCCAGCAGCGTAGACCCGACTAGCGGGGGTGAGACCCAGTACTTC.

In nucleotides, the CDR3 is TGTGCCAGCGCAGGGGGGAGAGGCTACGAGCAGTACTTC. Amino acids: CASAGGRGYEQYF. V usage is TRBV7-2 and J usage is TRBJ2-7, with D possibly being TRBD1 (7 bases). Germline loops: CDR1 SGHTA, CDR2 FQGNSA. The length of the CDR3 is 13 residues. V was trimmed by 8 bases and J by 3 bases, leaving 14 bases between them.

V usage is TRBV29-1 and J usage is TRBJ1-5, with D possibly TRBD1 on 6 matching bases. Trimming pared 8 bases from V and 4 bases from J, leaving 15 bases between. Per the germline V gene, CDR1 is SQVTM and CDR2 is ANQGSEA. The CDR3 extends over 13 amino acids. This chain's CDR3 is CSSNSGQNQPQHF. Written as DNA, the CDR3 is TGCAGCAGTAACAGTGGACAGAATCAGCCCCAGCATTTT.

The table lists this clonotype with a count of one. The DNA for the CDR3 is TGTGCCAGCAGCCCCCGAAGGGGAAACACCATATATTTT. As protein: CASSPRRGNTIYF. V and J are TRBV7-9 and TRBJ1-3; D gene unclear. Germline loops: CDR1 SEHNR, CDR2 FQNEAQ (reference sequence). There are 13 residues in the CDR3. Trimming stripped 5 bases from V and 4 bases from J, with 9 bases between.